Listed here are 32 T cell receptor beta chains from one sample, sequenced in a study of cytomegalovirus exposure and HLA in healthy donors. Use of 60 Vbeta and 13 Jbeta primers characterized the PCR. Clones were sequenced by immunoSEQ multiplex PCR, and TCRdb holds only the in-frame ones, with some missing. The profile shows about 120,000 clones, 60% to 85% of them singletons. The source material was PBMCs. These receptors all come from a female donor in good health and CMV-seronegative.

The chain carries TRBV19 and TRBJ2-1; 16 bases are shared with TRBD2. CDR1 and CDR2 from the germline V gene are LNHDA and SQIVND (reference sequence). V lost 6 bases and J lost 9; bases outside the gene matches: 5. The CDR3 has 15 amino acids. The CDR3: CASRGLAGGLSEQFF. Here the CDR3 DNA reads TGTGCCAGTAGGGGACTAGCGGGGGGGCTGAGTGAGCAGTTCTTC. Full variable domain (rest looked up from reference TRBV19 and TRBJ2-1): DGGITQSPKYLFRKEGQNVTLSCEQNLNHDAMYWYRQDPGQGLRLIYYSQIVNDFQKGDIAEGYSVSREKKESFPLTVTSAQKNPTAFYLCASRGLAGGLSEQFFGPGTRLTVL.

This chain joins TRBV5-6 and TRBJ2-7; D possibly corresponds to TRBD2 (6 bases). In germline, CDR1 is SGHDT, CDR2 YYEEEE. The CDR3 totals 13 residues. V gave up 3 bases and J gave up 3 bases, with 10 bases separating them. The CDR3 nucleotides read TGTGCCAGCAGCTCCGGGGGTAACTACGAGCAGTACTTC. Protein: CASSSGGNYEQYF.

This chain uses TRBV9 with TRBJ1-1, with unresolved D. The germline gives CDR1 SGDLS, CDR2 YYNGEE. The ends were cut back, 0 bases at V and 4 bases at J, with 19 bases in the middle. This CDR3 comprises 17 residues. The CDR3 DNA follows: TGTGCCAGCAGCGTAGCAAAGGGCAGTGAGGGTATCACTGAAGCTTTCTTT. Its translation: CASSVAKGSEGITEAFF.

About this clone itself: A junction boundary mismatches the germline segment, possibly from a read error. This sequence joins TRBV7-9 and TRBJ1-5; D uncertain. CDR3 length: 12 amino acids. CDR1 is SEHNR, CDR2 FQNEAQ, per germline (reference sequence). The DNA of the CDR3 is TGTTCCAGCAGCTTAGGCGCGAAGCCCCAGCATTTT. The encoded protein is CSSSLGAKPQHF.

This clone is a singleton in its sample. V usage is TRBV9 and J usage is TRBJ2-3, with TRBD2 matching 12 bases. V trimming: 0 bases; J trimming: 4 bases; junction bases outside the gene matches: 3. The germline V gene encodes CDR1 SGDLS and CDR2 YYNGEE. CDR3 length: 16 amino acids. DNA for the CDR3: TGTGCCAGCAGCGTAGCTAGCGGGGGGGCTGCAGATACGCAGTATTTT. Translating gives CASSVASGGAADTQYF.

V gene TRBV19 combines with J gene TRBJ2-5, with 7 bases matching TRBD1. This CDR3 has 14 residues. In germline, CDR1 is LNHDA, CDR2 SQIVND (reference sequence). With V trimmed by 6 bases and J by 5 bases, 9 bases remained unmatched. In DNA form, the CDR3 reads TGTGCCAGTAGCCAAGGGGGCATCGAGGAGACCCAGTACTTC. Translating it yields CASSQGGIEETQYF.

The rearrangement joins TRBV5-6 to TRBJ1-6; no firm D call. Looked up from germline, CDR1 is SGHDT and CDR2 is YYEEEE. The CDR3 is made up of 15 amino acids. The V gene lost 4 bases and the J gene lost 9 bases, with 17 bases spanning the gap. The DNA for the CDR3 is TGTGCCAGCAGCACAACCGTGGGCAGTCGTTCACCCCTCCACTTT. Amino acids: CASSTTVGSRSPLHF. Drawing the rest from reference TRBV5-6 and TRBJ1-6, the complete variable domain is DAGVTQSPTHLIKTRGQQVTLRCSPKSGHDTVSWYQQALGQGPQFIFQYYEEEERQRGNFPDRFSGHQFPNYSSELNVNALLLGDSALYLCASSTTVGSRSPLHFGNGTRLTVT.

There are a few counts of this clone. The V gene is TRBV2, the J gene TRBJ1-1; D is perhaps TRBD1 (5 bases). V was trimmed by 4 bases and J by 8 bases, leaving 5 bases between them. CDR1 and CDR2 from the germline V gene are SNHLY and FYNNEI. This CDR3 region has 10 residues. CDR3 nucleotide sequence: TGTGCCAGCAGTGGACAGGAAGCTTTCTTT. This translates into CASSGQEAFF.

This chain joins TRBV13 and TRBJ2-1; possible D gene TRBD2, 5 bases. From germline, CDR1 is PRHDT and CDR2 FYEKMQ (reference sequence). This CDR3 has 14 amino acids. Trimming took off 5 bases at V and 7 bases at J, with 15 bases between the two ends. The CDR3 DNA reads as TGTGCCAGCAGCCAATCCGGGGTACAGAATGAGCAGTTCTTC. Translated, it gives CASSQSGVQNEQFF.

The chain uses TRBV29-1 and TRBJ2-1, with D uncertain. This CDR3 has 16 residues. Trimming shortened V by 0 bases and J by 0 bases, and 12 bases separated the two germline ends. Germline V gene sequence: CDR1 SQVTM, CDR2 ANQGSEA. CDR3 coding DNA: TGCAGCGTTGAAGATCCAGCTTACAGCTCCTACAATGAGCAGTTCTTC. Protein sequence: CSVEDPAYSSYNEQFF.

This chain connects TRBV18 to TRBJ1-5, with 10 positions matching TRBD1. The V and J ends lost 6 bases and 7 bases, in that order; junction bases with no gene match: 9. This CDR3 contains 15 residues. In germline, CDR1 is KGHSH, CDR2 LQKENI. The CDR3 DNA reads TGTGCCAGCTCCCAGGGACAGGGGAGGGGACAGCCCCAGCATTTT. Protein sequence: CASSQGQGRGQPQHF.

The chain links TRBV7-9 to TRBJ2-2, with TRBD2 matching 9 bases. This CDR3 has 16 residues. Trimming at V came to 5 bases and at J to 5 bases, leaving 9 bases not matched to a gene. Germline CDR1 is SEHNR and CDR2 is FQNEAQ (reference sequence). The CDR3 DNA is TGTGCCAGCAGCCGAGCGGGACTAGCCGATACCGGGGAGCTGTTTTTT. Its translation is CASSRAGLADTGELFF. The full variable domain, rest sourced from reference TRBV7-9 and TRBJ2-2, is DTGVSQNPRHKITKRGQNVTFRCDPISEHNRLYWYRQTLGQGPEFLTYFQNEAQLEKSRLLSDRFSAERPKGSFSTLEIQRTEQGDSAMYLCASSRAGLADTGELFFGEGSRLTVL.

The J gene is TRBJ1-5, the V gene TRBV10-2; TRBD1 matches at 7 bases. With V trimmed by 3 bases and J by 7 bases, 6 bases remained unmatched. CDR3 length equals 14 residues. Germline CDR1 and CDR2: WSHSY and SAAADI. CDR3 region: CASSDDRVEQPQHF. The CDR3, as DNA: TGCGCCAGCAGTGACGACAGGGTAGAGCAGCCCCAGCATTTT.

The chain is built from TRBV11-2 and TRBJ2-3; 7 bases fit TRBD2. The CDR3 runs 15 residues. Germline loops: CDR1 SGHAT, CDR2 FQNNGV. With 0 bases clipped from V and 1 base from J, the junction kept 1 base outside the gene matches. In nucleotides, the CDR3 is TGTGCCAGCAGCTTAGAACGGGGGGGCACAGATACGCAGTATTTT. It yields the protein CASSLERGGTDTQYF.

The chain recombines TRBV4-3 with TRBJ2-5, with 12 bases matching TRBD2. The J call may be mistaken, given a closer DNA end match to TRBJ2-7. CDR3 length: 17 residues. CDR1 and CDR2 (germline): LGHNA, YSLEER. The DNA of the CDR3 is TGCGCCAGCAGCCAAGATGCGCCTAGCGGGGGGGCCTACGAGCAGTACTTC. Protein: CASSQDAPSGGAYEQYF.

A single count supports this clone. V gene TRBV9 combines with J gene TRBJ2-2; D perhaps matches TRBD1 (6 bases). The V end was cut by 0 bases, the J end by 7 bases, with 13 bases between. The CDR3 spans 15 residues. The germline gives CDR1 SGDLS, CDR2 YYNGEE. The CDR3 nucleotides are TGTGCCAGCAGCGTAGCTCAGGGGTTAGGCGGGGAGCTGTTTTTT. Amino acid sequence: CASSVAQGLGGELFF.

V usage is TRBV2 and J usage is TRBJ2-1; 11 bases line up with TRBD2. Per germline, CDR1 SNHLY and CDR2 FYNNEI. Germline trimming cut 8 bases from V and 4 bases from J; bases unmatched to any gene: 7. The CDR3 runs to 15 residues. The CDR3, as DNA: TGTGCCAGCCATCGACTAGCGGGGCTTTACAATGAGCAGTTCTTC. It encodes CASHRLAGLYNEQFF.

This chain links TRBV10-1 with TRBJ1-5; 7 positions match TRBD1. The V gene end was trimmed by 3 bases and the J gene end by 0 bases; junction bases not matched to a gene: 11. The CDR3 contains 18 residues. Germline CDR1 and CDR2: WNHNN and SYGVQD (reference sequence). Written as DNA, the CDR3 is TGCGCCAGCAGTGAACGTAGGGGGCGCCTTTATAGCAATCAGCCCCAGCATTTT. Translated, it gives CASSERRGRLYSNQPQHF.

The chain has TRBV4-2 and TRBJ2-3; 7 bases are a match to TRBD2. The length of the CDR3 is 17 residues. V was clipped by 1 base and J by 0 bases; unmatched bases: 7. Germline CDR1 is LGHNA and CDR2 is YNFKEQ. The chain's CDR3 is CASSQAKLALSTDTQYF. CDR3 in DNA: TGTGCCAGCAGCCAAGCCAAACTAGCGCTTAGCACAGATACGCAGTATTTT.

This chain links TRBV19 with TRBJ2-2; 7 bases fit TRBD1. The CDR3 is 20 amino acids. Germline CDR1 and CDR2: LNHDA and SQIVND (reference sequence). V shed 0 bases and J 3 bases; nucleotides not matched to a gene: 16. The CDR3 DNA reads TGTGCCAGTAGTATAGAAAATTGGGACAGACCCATCACCTACACCGGGGAGCTGTTTTTT. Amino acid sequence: CASSIENWDRPITYTGELFF.

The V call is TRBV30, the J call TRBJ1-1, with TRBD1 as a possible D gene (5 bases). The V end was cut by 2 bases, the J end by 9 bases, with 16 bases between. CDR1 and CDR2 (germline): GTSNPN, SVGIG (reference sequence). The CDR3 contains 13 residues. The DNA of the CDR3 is TGTGCCTGGAGTCCACGGGCCACAGGAAAAGCTTTCTTT. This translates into CAWSPRATGKAFF.

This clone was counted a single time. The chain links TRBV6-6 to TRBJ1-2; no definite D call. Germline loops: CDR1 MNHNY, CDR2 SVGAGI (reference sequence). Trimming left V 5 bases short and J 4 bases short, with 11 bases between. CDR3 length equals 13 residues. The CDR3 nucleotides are TGTGCCAGCAGTCCTAATTTCTCCTATGGCTACACCTTC. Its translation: CASSPNFSYGYTF.

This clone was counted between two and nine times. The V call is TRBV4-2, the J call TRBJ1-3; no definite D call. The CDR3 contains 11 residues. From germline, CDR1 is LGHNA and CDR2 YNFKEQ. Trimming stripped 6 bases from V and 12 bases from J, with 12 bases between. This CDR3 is CASSTSGGIYF. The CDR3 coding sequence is TGTGCCAGCAGTACCTCCGGAGGCATATATTTT.

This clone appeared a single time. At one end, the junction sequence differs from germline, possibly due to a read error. The CDR3 DNA reads as TGTGCCAGCAGCTTGGACGGGGGACGTGGGGCCCCCTTCGTGATCTTC. Its protein product is CASSLDGGRGAPFVIF. The chain combines TRBV5-5 with TRBJ2-1; maybe TRBD2 (6 bases). The CDR3 length is 16 residues. From germline, CDR1 is SGHKS and CDR2 YYEKEE (reference sequence).

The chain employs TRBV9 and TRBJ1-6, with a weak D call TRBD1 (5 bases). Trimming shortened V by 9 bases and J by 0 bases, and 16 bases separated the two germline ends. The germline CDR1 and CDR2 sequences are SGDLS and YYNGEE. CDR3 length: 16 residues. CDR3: CATDSGGSSYNSPLHF. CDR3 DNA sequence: TGTGCCACCGACAGCGGGGGGAGCTCCTATAATTCACCCCTCCACTTT.

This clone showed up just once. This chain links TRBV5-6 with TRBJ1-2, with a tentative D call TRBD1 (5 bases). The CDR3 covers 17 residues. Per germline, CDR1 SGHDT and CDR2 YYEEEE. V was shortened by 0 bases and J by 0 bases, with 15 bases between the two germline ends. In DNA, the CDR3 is TGTGCCAGCAGCTTGGATCGGGGGGGAATTGCTAACTATGGCTACACCTTC. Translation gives CASSLDRGGIANYGYTF.

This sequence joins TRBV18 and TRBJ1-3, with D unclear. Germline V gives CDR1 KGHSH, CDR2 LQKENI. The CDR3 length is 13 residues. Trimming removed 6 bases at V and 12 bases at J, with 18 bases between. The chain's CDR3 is CASSADALIGIYF. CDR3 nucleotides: TGTGCCAGCTCCGCGGATGCCCTTATCGGCATATATTTT.

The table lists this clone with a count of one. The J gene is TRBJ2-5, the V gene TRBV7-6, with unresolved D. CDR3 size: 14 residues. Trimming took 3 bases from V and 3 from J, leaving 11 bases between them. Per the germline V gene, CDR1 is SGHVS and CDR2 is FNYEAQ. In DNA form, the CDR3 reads TGTGCCAGCAGCTTTGATCTGACTGAAGAGACCCAGTACTTC. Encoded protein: CASSFDLTEETQYF.

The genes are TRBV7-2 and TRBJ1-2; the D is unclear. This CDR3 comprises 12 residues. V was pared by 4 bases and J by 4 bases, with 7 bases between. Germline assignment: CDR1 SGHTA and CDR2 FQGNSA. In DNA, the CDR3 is TGTGCCAGCAGCTCCCCCAGCTATGGCTACACCTTC. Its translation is CASSSPSYGYTF.

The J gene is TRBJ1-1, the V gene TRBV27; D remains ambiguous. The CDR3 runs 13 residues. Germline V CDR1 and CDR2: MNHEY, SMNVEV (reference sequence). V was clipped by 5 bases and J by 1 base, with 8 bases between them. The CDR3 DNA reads TGTGCCAGCAGTCTACAGCCGAACACTGAAGCTTTCTTT. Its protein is CASSLQPNTEAFF.

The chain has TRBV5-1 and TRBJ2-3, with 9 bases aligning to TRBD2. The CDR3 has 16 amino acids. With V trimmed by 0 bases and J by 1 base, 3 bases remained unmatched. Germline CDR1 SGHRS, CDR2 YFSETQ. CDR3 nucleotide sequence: TGCGCCAGCAGCTTGGAGCCTAGCGGGGGCACAGATACGCAGTATTTT. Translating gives CASSLEPSGGTDTQYF.

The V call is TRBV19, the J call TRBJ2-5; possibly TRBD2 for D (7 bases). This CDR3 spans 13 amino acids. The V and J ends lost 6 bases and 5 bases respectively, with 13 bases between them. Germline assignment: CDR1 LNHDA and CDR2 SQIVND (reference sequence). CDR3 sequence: CASRGRGIETQYF. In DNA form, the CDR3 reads TGTGCCAGTAGAGGGAGGGGGATTGAGACCCAGTACTTC.